This TCR beta chain was sequenced during a study of blood T cell repertoires in COVID-19. Study-wide context: Sample material is recorded as cDNA or gDNA derived from T cells, B-cell-depleted T cells, or PBMCs.

The CDR3 contains 16 residues. The germline gives CDR1 MNHEY, CDR2 SVGAGI. V lost 2 bases and J lost 3, with 17 bases in between. Data came from immunoSEQ multiplex PCR; TCRdb stores just in-frame clones and leaves some out. Of some 19,000 clones listed, nearly 90% are singletons. This TCR was recovered from a human donor in a cohort sampled during active COVID-19. The donor label of this sample is uncertain. This rearrangement joins TRBV6-5 to TRBJ2-7; perhaps TRBD2 as D (5 bases). Sequencing input: peripheral blood. CDR3 DNA sequence: TGTGCCAGCAGTTACCACCTTGAGGCTAGCTTCTACGAGCAGTACTTC. Protein sequence: CASSYHLEASFYEQYF.